Below are 25 T cell receptor beta chains sequenced from a single sample in a study of cytomegalovirus exposure and HLA in healthy donors. The primer mix had 60 Vbeta and 13 Jbeta primers. TCRdb's table, derived via immunoSEQ multiplex PCR, lists solely in-frame clones and lacks some. The sample has over 200,000 clones; 60% to 80% are singletons. Sequencing was performed on PBMCs. The source of these receptors is a male donor in good health and CMV-seronegative.

The chain joins TRBV4-3 to TRBJ2-1; D possibly corresponds to TRBD1 (5 bases). The CDR3 spans 15 residues. Per the germline V gene, CDR1 is LGHNA and CDR2 is YSLEER. V was cut by 0 bases and J by 6 bases, with 12 bases left in between. The CDR3 sequence is CASSQEGAGLNEQFF. CDR3 nucleotide sequence: TGCGCCAGCAGCCAAGAAGGGGCAGGGCTCAATGAGCAGTTCTTC.

V and J are TRBV2 and TRBJ1-2, with 10 positions matching TRBD1. The CDR3 consists of 16 residues. The ends lost 6 bases at V and 4 bases at J; junction bases unmatched: 11. Germline values: CDR1 SNHLY, CDR2 FYNNEI. The CDR3 region has the DNA TGTGCCAGCAGAGCCGGGACAGGGGATAGGGGCTATGGCTACACCTTC. Amino acids: CASRAGTGDRGYGYTF.

The chain links TRBV28 to TRBJ2-7; 12 bases agree with TRBD2. CDR3 length: 15 amino acids. The ends lost 4 bases at V and 5 bases at J; junction bases unmatched: 6. In germline, CDR1 is MDHEN, CDR2 SYDVKM. CDR3 amino acids: CASSSTSGRLNEQYF. CDR3 coding DNA: TGTGCCAGCAGTTCCACTAGCGGGAGGCTGAACGAGCAGTACTTC.

Only a few counts were recorded for this clone. The chain couples TRBV10-3 to TRBJ2-3, with TRBD2 identical over 8 bases. Trimming at V came to 4 bases and at J to 2 bases, leaving 11 bases not matched to a gene. The CDR3 covers 17 residues. The V gene's germline CDR1 is ENHRY and CDR2 SYGVKD. DNA for the CDR3: TGTGCCATCAGTGTTACCCGCAATAGCGGGAACACAGATACGCAGTATTTT. Translation gives CAISVTRNSGNTDTQYF.

This sequence joins TRBV28 and TRBJ1-6; a possible D gene is TRBD1 (6 bases). V lost 8 bases, J lost 10 bases, and 21 bases lay in between. Germline V gene data show CDR1 as MDHEN and CDR2 as SYDVKM. The CDR3 runs 15 residues. As DNA, the CDR3 is TGTGCCAGCCGCTTGGCGTTGGACAGAAGGTCACCCCTCCACTTT. Its translation: CASRLALDRRSPLHF.

The chain has TRBV4-2 and TRBJ2-1, with a tentative D call TRBD2 (5 bases). Trimming shortened V by 0 bases and J by 0 bases, and 9 bases separated the two germline ends. The germline V gene encodes CDR1 LGHNA and CDR2 YNFKEQ. CDR3 size: 16 residues. The CDR3 loop is CASSQDGGRSYNEQFF. The CDR3 DNA reads TGTGCCAGCAGCCAAGACGGCGGGCGCTCCTACAATGAGCAGTTCTTC.

This clone was found once. The V call is TRBV4-3, the J call TRBJ1-1; the match to TRBD1 covers 7 bases. Germline CDR1 and CDR2: LGHNA and YSLEER. The CDR3 covers 15 residues. The junction had 12 bases not matched to a gene; V was cut back by 5 bases and J by 6 bases. The DNA for the CDR3 is TGCGCCAGCAGCGCAAGAACAGGGGATCTGGCTGAAGCTTTCTTT. It specifies CASSARTGDLAEAFF.

This clone occurred a few times. V usage is TRBV5-6 and J usage is TRBJ2-7; TRBD2 is a possible D gene (6 bases). Deletions cut 4 bases from V and 3 bases from J, with 20 bases between. The germline CDR1 and CDR2 sequences are SGHDT and YYEEEE. The CDR3 runs 16 residues. CDR3 coding DNA: TGTGCCAGCAGCGGTGACTCCGGGACTGTCCTCTACGAGCAGTACTTC. Protein: CASSGDSGTVLYEQYF.

CDR3 DNA: TGTGCCAGCAGCCAAGGGACTCTCTACGAGCAGTACTTC. Translating it yields CASSQGTLYEQYF. The V gene is TRBV27, the J gene TRBJ2-7; D is perhaps TRBD2 (6 bases). V was trimmed by 6 bases and J by 3 bases, leaving 12 bases between them. This CDR3 comprises 13 residues. Germline V gives CDR1 MNHEY, CDR2 SMNVEV (reference sequence).

The gene calls are TRBV5-6 and TRBJ2-7; 7 bases are shared with TRBD1. Germline V lookup: CDR1 SGHDT, CDR2 YYEEEE. The V and J ends lost 1 base and 3 bases, in that order; junction bases with no gene match: 1. The CDR3 is 13 residues long. The CDR3 loop reads CASSLRDSYEQYF. The CDR3 DNA reads TGTGCCAGCAGCTTGCGGGACAGCTACGAGCAGTACTTC.

V usage is TRBV29-1 and J usage is TRBJ2-1; TRBD1 matches at 10 bases. The CDR3 is made up of 14 amino acids. Unmatched junction bases numbered 3, after V lost 4 bases and J lost 3 bases. Germline CDR1 reads SQVTM; CDR2 reads ANQGSEA. In DNA form, the CDR3 reads TGCAGCGTTGTCCGGGACAGGGGCTACAATGAGCAGTTCTTC. Encoded protein: CSVVRDRGYNEQFF.

This clone was seen once. The chain links TRBV15 to TRBJ2-7; D might be TRBD1 (5 bases). CDR3 length: 13 amino acids. Per the germline V gene, CDR1 is LNHNV and CDR2 is YYDKDF (reference sequence). V gave up 5 bases and J gave up 3 bases, with 11 bases separating them. This chain's CDR3 is CATSPGLFYEQYF. The CDR3 coding sequence is TGTGCCACCAGCCCAGGGCTGTTCTACGAGCAGTACTTC. Looking up the rest from reference TRBV15 and TRBJ2-7 gives the full variable domain: DAMVIQNPRYQVTQFGKPVTLSCSQTLNHNVMYWYQQKSSQAPKLLFHYYDKDFNNEADTPDNFQSRRPNTSFCFLDIRSPGLGDTAMYLCATSPGLFYEQYFGPGTRLTVT.

This chain uses TRBV25-1 with TRBJ1-5, with 9 bases identical to TRBD1. With 6 bases clipped from V and 2 bases from J, the junction kept 5 bases outside the gene matches. The CDR3 has 15 amino acids. Germline V lookup: CDR1 MGHDK, CDR2 SYGVNS. CDR3 bases: TGTGCCAGCAGCACAGGGGGCGAGGGCAATCAGCCCCAGCATTTT. Translated: CASSTGGEGNQPQHF.

This sequence joins TRBV29-1 and TRBJ2-2; 9 bases map to TRBD2. CDR3 length: 14 residues. Germline CDR1 and CDR2: SQVTM and ANQGSEA. Trimming at V came to 3 bases and at J to 8 bases, leaving 7 bases not matched to a gene. CDR3: CSVDAGGPVGELFF. CDR3 DNA: TGCAGCGTTGATGCGGGGGGGCCGGTTGGGGAGCTGTTTTTT.

This chain joins TRBV30 and TRBJ1-5, with a weak D call TRBD1 (6 bases). Trimming stripped 4 bases from V and 9 bases from J, with 13 bases between. This CDR3 is built from 12 residues. Germline CDR1 GTSNPN, CDR2 SVGIG (reference sequence). CDR3 coding DNA: TGTGCCTGGAACAGGGAAAGTTCGCCCCAGCATTTT. Protein sequence: CAWNRESSPQHF.

V and J are TRBV27 and TRBJ2-1; 9 bases map to TRBD2. CDR3 size: 17 residues. Per germline, CDR1 MNHEY and CDR2 SMNVEV (reference sequence). V lost 6 bases to trimming and J lost 4 bases; unmatched junction nucleotides: 13. The CDR3 sequence is CASSPGPGREGYNEQFF. In DNA form, the CDR3 reads TGTGCCAGCAGCCCCGGCCCGGGGCGGGAGGGGTACAATGAGCAGTTCTTC.

For this clone: A read error may produce the germline difference seen at one junction end. The rearrangement joins TRBV5-4 to TRBJ2-3; 11 bases are shared with TRBD2. This CDR3 contains 14 residues. The germline V gene has CDR1 SGHNT and CDR2 YYREEE (reference sequence). CDR3 in amino acids: CASTTSGSIDTQYF. The CDR3 DNA is TGTGCCAGCACCACTAGCGGGAGCATAGATACGCAGTATTTT.

The chain recombines TRBV6-5 with TRBJ2-2; 8 bases are a match to TRBD2. This CDR3 spans 15 amino acids. Germline CDR1 is MNHEY and CDR2 is SVGAGI. With V trimmed by 6 bases and J by 3 bases, 6 bases remained unmatched. The CDR3 sequence: CASSIAGLHTGELFF. The CDR3 DNA follows: TGTGCCAGCAGCATAGCGGGGCTGCACACCGGGGAGCTGTTTTTT.

The sample holds a few counts of this clone. The V call is TRBV5-1, the J call TRBJ2-7; 9 bases match TRBD1. V shed 3 bases, J shed 5 bases, and the junction held 3 bases outside the gene matches. Germline V gives CDR1 SGHRS, CDR2 YFSETQ. The CDR3 is made up of 13 amino acids. The CDR3 nucleotides read TGCGCCAGCAGCTCCGGGACAGGGAACGAGCAGTACTTC. This gives the protein CASSSGTGNEQYF.

This sequence joins TRBV7-3 and TRBJ2-2, with a possible D match to TRBD2 (5 bases). Trimming left V 4 bases short and J 0 bases short, with 12 bases between. The germline gives CDR1 SGHTA, CDR2 FQGTGA. The CDR3 consists of 16 residues. This chain's CDR3 is CASSSPAGTNTGELFF. The CDR3 region has the DNA TGTGCCAGCAGCTCCCCGGCCGGGACGAACACCGGGGAGCTGTTTTTT.

CDR3 sequence reads: CASPKARGRRISNQPQHF. The CDR3, as DNA: TGTGCCAGCCCCAAAGCCCGAGGAAGAAGAATTAGCAATCAGCCCCAGCATTTT. The chain employs TRBV6-4 and TRBJ1-5; D remains unclear. V was cut by 8 bases and J by 0 bases, with 23 bases left in between. This CDR3 comprises 18 residues. The germline CDR1 and CDR2 sequences are MRHNA and SNTAGT.

This clone has only one observation. One end of the junction varies from germline; a read error may be responsible. This sequence joins TRBV27 and TRBJ2-1; tentatively, D is TRBD2 (5 bases). From germline, CDR1 is MNHEY and CDR2 SMNVEV (reference sequence). This CDR3 spans 14 amino acids. The CDR3 sequence: CASNLVGVPNEQFF. The CDR3, as DNA: TGTGCCAGCAATTTAGTGGGAGTCCCGAATGAGCAGTTCTTC.

This sequence joins TRBV7-2 and TRBJ2-1; the match to TRBD2 covers 10 bases. Germline CDR1 SGHTA, CDR2 FQGNSA. The CDR3 runs 14 residues. V gave up 5 bases and J gave up 9 bases; unmatched junction bases: 7. CDR3: CASSLGLAGVEQFF. The CDR3 region has the DNA TGTGCCAGCAGCCTAGGGCTAGCGGGAGTTGAGCAGTTCTTC.

This chain joins TRBV7-3 and TRBJ2-3; TRBD2 matches 11 bases. V gave up 2 bases and J gave up 2 bases; unmatched junction bases: 3. CDR3 size: 16 residues. Germline CDR1 is SGHTA and CDR2 is FQGTGA. The CDR3 region is CASSLVSGGATDTQYF. As DNA, the CDR3 is TGTGCCAGCAGCTTAGTTAGCGGGGGGGCCACAGATACGCAGTATTTT.

CDR3 protein: CASSLGLAGGDEQFF. The DNA of the CDR3 is TGTGCCAGCAGCCTTGGACTAGCGGGGGGGGATGAGCAGTTCTTC. The chain is built from TRBV9 and TRBJ2-1; TRBD2 agrees at 15 bases. With V trimmed by 4 bases and J by 8 bases, 4 bases remained unmatched. The V gene's germline CDR1 is SGDLS and CDR2 YYNGEE. This CDR3 is built from 15 residues.